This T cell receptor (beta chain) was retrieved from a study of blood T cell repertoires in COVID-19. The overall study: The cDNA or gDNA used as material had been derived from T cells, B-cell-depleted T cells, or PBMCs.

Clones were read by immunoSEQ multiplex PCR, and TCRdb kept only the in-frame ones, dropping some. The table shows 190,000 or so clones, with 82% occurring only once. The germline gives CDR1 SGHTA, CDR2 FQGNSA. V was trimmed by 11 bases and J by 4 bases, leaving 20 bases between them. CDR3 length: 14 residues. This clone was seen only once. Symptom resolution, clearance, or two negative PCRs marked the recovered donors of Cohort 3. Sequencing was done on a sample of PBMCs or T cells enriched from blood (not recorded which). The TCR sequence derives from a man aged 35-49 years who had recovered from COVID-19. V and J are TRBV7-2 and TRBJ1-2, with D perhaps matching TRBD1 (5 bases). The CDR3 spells CAAFILRGPYGYTF. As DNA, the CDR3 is TGTGCCGCATTTATTTTGCGGGGACCCTATGGCTACACCTTC.